This paragraph covers one TCR beta chain sequence. The data are from a study of blood T cell repertoires in COVID-19. Study details: Nucleic acid was either cDNA or gDNA, and it came from T cells, B-cell-depleted T cells, or PBMCs.

Germline CDR1 is MGHRA and CDR2 is YSYEKL. The ends were cut back, 3 bases at V and 0 bases at J, with 15 bases in the middle. This CDR3 has 16 amino acids. Original handling: Estimates of nucleated cell counts were drawn from the amplification of reference gene primers. Some clones are missing from TCRdb's copy, which holds only in-frame ones; the method was immunoSEQ multiplex PCR. V and J calls and clone size are copied from that table; D and trimming were computed from the DNA. The repertoire includes about 160,000 clones, about 80% of them detected once, and about an eighth sits in the top ten. This receptor was taken from a man in his 70s who had recovered from COVID-19. V gene TRBV4-1 combines with J gene TRBJ2-7; TRBD1 might be the D (6 bases). The sequencing input was peripheral blood. CDR3 sequence: CASSHATGTISYEQYF. CDR3 nucleotide sequence: TGCGCCAGCAGCCACGCAACCGGGACAATCTCCTACGAGCAGTACTTC.